This TCR beta chain was found in a study of CD8 T cells in ankylosing spondylitis. The study's findings and limits: Matched synovial fluid from ankylosing spondylitis patients was reported to be enriched for disease-linked clones. Ankylosing spondylitis blood appeared to carry a characteristic TCR beta motif of roughly eight highly homologous variants. Several of the motif variants were reported before in synovial fluid and blood from reactive arthritis.

This clonotype was counted only a few times. Its antigen is as yet unknown. Quantitative molecular-barcoded 5'-RACE generated the TCR beta libraries. TCRdb reprocessed the 5' RACE reads via MiXCR and lists one record per CDR3 protein. The table lists 85,000 to 90,000 distinct CDR3 sequences, approximately 30% of them singletons, with 55% to 75% in the top ten. The sequence derives from a male donor with ankylosing spondylitis or in good health (not recorded which). The sample was blood, either unsorted or a sorted T cell fraction (not recorded which).

In nucleotides, the CDR3 is TGCAGTGCTCTCGACAGGTCGGGGGGCACTGAAGCTTTCTTT. Its translation: CSALDRSGGTEAFF. The chain has TRBV20-1 and TRBJ1-1; perhaps TRBD1 as D (6 bases). V was trimmed by 5 bases and J by 4 bases, leaving 17 bases between them. The CDR3 has 14 residues. Germline CDR1 reads DFQATT; CDR2 reads SNEGSKA (reference sequence).